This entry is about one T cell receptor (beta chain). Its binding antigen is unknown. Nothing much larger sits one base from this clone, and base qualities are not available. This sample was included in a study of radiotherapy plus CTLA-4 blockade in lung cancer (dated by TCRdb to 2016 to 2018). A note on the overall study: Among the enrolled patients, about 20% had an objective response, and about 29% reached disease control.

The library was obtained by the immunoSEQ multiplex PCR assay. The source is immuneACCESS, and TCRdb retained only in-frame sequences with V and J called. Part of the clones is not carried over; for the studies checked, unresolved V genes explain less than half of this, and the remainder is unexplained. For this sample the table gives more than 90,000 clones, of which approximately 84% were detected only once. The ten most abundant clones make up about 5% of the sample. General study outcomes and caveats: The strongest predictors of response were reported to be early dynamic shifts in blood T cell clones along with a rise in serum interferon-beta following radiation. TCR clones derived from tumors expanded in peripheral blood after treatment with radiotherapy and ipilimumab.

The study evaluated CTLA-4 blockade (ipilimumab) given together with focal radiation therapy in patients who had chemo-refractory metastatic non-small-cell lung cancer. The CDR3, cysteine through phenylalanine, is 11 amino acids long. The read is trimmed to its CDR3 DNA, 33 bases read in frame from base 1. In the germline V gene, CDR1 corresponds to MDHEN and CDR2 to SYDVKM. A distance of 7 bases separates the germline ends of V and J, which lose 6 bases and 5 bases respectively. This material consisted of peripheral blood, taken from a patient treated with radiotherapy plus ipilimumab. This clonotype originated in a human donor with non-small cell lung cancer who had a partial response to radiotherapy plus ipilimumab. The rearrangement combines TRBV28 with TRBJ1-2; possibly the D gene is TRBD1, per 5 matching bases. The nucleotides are TGTGCCAGCAGCGGGACTTATGGCTACACCTTC. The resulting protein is CASSGTYGYTF.